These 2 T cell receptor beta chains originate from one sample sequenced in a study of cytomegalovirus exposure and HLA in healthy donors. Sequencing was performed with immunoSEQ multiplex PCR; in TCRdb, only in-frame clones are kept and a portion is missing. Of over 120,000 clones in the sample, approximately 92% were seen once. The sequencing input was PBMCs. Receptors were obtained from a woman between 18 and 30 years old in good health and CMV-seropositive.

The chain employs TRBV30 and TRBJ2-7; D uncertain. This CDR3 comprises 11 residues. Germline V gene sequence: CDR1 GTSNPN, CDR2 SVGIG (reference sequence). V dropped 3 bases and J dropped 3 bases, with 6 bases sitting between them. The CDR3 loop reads CAWRLSYEQYF. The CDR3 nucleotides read TGTGCCTGGAGGCTGAGCTACGAGCAGTACTTC.

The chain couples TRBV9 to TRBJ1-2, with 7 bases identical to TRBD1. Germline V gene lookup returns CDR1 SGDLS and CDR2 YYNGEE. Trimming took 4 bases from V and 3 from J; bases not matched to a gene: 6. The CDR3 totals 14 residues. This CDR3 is CASSPTTGDYGYTF. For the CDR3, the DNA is TGTGCCAGCAGCCCGACCACAGGGGACTATGGCTACACCTTC.